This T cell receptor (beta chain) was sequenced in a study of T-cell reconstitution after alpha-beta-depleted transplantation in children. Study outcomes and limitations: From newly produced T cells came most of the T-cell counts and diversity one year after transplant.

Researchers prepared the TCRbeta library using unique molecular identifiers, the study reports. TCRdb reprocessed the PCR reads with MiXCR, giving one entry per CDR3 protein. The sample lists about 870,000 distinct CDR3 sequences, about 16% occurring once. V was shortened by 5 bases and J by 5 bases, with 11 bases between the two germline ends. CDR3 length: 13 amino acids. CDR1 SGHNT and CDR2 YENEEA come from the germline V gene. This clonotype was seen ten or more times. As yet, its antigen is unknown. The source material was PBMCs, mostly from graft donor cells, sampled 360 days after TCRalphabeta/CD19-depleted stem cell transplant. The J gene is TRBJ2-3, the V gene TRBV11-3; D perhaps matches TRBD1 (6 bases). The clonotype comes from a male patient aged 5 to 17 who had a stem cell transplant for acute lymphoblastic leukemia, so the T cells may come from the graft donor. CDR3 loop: CASSTRRGDTQYF. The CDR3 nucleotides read TGTGCCAGCAGCACCCGCAGGGGAGATACGCAGTATTTT.